This paragraph reports one T cell receptor beta chain. The table came from immunoSEQ multiplex PCR; TCRdb's copy has only in-frame clones and leaves some out. The sample lists 140,000 to 150,000 clones; over 80% were seen once. The data were obtained in a study of blood T cell repertoires in COVID-19. The CDR3 totals 16 residues. CDR1 and CDR2 (germline): GTSNPN, SVGIG (reference sequence). V lost 0 bases and J lost 0, with 9 bases in between. Sequenced material: peripheral blood. The rearrangement links TRBV30 to TRBJ1-6; D is unresolved. This TCR derives from a woman aged 45-59 years with acute or convalescent COVID-19. The CDR3 DNA follows: TGTGCCTGGAGTGTGACAATCCGCTCCTATAATTCACCCCTCCACTTT. Protein sequence: CAWSVTIRSYNSPLHF.